The 7 T cell receptor beta chains reported below all come from one sample, sequenced in a study of blood T cells in healthy people across ages. The use of a sample-barcoded 5' primer and a J-beta primer mix characterized a second PCR of about 6 to 12 cycles. TCRdb passed the 5' RACE reads through MiXCR, listing each CDR3 protein once. The sample lists roughly 1,300,000 distinct CDR3 sequences; 55% to 75% were seen once. Sequenced sample: blood. These receptor sequences come from a man aged 18-30 years in good health.

The rearrangement uses TRBV20-1 and TRBJ1-1; TRBD1 is a possible D gene (6 bases). Germline V gives CDR1 DFQATT, CDR2 SNEGSKA (reference sequence). CDR3 size: 12 residues. V lost 5 bases, J lost 4 bases, and 11 bases lay in between. This CDR3 reads CSASTGSTEAFF. Written as DNA, the CDR3 is TGCAGTGCTTCTACAGGGTCCACTGAAGCTTTCTTT.

This clonotype has just one count. The rearrangement joins TRBV7-6 to TRBJ1-5, with TRBD1 as a possible D gene (6 bases). The germline gives CDR1 SGHVS, CDR2 FNYEAQ. This CDR3 has 13 residues. Deletions cut 5 bases from V and 7 bases from J, with 12 bases between. The CDR3 DNA follows: TGTGCCAGCAGCAATATCGGGGGCCAGCCCCAGCATTTT. Protein product: CASSNIGGQPQHF.

The chain carries TRBV7-2 and TRBJ2-4; D may match TRBD1 or TRBD2 (5 bases each). The last part of the DNA fits TRBJ2-5 better; the J call may be wrong. This CDR3 spans 16 amino acids. Germline assignment: CDR1 SGHTA and CDR2 FQGNSA. CDR3 protein: CASSLVRGGRQETQYF. In DNA, the CDR3 is TGTGCCAGCAGCTTAGTGAGGGGCGGGCGGCAAGAGACCCAGTACTTC.

The J gene is TRBJ2-3, the V gene TRBV4-2, with D possibly being TRBD1 (6 bases). V was shortened by 0 bases and J by 3 bases, with 10 bases between the two germline ends. The germline V gene encodes CDR1 LGHNA and CDR2 YNFKEQ. The CDR3 totals 15 residues. The CDR3 nucleotides are TGTGCCAGCAGCCAAGACAGCGGACAGACAGATACGCAGTATTTT. Its translation is CASSQDSGQTDTQYF.

In this sample, this clonotype turned up once. The V call is TRBV7-9, the J call TRBJ1-4; tentative D call: TRBD1 (5 bases). V lost 3 bases and J 8 bases, leaving 13 bases between the germline ends. CDR1 and CDR2 (germline): SEHNR, FQNEAQ (reference sequence). This CDR3 has 14 residues. The CDR3, as DNA: TGTGCCAGCAGCTTTGGGTGGGACCCCGAAAAACTGTTTTTT. Translation: CASSFGWDPEKLFF.

This clonotype was seen once. V usage is TRBV6-1 and J usage is TRBJ2-4; D gene ambiguous. CDR1 and CDR2 (germline): MNHNS, SASEGT. The CDR3 has 15 amino acids. Trimming shortened V by 0 bases and J by 0 bases, and 6 bases separated the two germline ends. The CDR3 is CASSEAWGAKNIQYF. As DNA, the CDR3 is TGTGCCAGCAGTGAAGCATGGGGAGCCAAAAACATTCAGTACTTC.

The J gene is TRBJ2-1, the V gene TRBV20-1; maybe TRBD2 (7 bases). The CDR3 consists of 16 residues. V shed 4 bases and J shed 0 bases, with 16 bases lying between them. CDR1 is DFQATT, CDR2 SNEGSKA, per germline (reference sequence). CDR3 nucleotide sequence: TGCAGTGCTATGGCGGGGGCCGGACTCTCCTACAATGAGCAGTTCTTC. It codes for CSAMAGAGLSYNEQFF.